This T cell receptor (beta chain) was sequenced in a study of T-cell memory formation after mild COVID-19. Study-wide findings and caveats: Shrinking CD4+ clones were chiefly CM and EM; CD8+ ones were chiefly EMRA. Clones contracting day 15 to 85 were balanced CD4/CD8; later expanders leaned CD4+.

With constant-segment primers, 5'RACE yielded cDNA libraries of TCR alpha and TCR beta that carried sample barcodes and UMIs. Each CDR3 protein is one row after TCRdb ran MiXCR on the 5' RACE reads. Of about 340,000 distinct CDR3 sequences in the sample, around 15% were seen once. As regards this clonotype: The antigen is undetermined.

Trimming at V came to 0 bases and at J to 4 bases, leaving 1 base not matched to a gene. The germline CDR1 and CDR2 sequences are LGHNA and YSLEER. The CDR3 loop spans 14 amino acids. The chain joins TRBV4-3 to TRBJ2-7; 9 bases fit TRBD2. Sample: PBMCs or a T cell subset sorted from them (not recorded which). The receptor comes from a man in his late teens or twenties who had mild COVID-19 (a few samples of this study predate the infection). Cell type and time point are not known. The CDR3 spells CASSQERGGYEQYF. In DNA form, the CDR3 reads TGCGCCAGCAGCCAAGAGCGGGGGGGGTACGAGCAGTACTTC.